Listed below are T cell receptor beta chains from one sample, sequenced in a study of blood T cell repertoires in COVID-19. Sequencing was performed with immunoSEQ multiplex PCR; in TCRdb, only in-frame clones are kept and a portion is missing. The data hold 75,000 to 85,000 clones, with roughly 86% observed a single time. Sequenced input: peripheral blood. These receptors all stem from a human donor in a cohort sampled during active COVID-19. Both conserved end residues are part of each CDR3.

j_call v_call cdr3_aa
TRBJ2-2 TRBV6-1 CASSEAGDTGELFF
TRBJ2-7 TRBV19 CASSQDRTSYEQYF
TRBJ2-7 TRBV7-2 CASSHGTEQYF
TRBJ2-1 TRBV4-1 CASSQGPYNEQFF
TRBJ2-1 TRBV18 CASSPLLGTNEQFF
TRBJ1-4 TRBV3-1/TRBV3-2 CASSPPGPGDEKLFF
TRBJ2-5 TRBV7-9 CASSSSTRKETQYF
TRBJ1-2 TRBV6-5 CASSRDRDGNYGYTF
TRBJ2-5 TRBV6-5 CATKALLAGETQYF
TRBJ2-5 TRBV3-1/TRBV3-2 CASSQEPYPQETQYF
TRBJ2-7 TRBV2 CASGRGMREQYF
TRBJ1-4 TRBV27 CASSSSGGRFEKLFF
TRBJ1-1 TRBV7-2 CASSPPRGGAFF
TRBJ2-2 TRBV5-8 CASSLGQGSGELFF
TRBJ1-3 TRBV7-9 CASTRAEGHGNTIYF
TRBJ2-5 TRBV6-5 CASNPGGGSETQYF
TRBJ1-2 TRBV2 CASSGWGQGHYGYTF
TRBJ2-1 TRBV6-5 CASSRQHTFNEQFF
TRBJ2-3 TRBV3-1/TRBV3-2 CASSQGGRGMDTQYF
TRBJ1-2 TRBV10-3 CAISPGQGIVFYGYTF
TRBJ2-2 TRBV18 CASSPFEQGNTGELFF
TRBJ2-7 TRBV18 CASSPGLAGGNEQYF
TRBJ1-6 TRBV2 CASTTDRSGSPLHF
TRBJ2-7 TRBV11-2 CASSLAPSGTFMAYEQYF
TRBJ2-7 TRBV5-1 CASSLVTGPYEQYF
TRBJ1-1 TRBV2 CASSSYRVGNTEAFF
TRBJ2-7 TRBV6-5 CASSYSFSSYEQYF
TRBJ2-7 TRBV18 CASSPSDRETFYEQYF
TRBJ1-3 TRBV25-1 CATSSRNTIYF
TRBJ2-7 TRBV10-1 CASSESRTSGDSYEQYF
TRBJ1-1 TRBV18 CASSKGTEAFF
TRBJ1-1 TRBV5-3 CARSSHTEAFF
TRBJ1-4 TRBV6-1 CASREARGLGEKLFF
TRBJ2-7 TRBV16 CASSPAGTFEQYF
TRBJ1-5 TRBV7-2 CASSLSADQPQHF
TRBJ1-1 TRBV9 CASSVVPGNTEAFF
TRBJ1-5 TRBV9 CASSAGQGSNQPQHF
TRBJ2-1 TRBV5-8 CASRPRQGAYNEQFF
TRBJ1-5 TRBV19 CASSNTGTGNQPQHF
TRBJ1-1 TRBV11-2 CASSLAGQGAGKNTEAFF
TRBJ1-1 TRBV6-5 CASSNGQRLMAFF
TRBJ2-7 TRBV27 CASSLSFPGLSYEQYF
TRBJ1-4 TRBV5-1 CASSLLSGLNEKLFF
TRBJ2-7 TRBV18 CASSPGGDSYEQYF
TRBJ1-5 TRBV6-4 CATPGDRGCTRNQPQHF
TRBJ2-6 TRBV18 CASSPTGSGANVLTF
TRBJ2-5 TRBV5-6 CASSIGQVQETQYF
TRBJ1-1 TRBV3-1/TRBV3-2 CASGRQGPKGAFF
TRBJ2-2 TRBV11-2 CASSRQGANTGELFF